This T cell receptor (beta chain) was sequenced during a study of blood T cell repertoires in COVID-19. Study-wide background: From the United States, Italy and Spain came samples of acute and convalescent COVID-19. PBMCs, B-cell-depleted T cells, or T cells provided the cDNA or gDNA that made up the material.

This clone was counted once. This CDR3 comprises 17 residues. V was trimmed by 0 bases and J by 4 bases, leaving 16 bases between them. Germline CDR1 and CDR2: MGHRA and YSYEKL. In the authors' workflow: Estimation of nucleated cell counts was performed using reference gene primer amplification. The table came from immunoSEQ multiplex PCR; TCRdb's copy has only in-frame clones and leaves some out. V, J and clone size are those of that table, while D and trimming were read from the DNA. This sample carries roughly 410,000 clones, 87% of them seen once, and the ten largest clones take 2% to 2.5%. It was during active infection that Seattle patients were enrolled and then longitudinally followed.

The origin of this receptor is an older woman with COVID-19, enrolled during active disease. Sequenced: peripheral blood. This chain connects TRBV4-1 to TRBJ1-5, with D maybe TRBD1 (5 bases). For the CDR3, the DNA is TGCGCCAGCAGCCAAGATGTTATAACAGGAAAAAATCAGCCCCAGCATTTT. This codes for CASSQDVITGKNQPQHF.